Below, 25 T cell receptor beta chains from the same sample are listed, as sequenced in a study of T cells in Graves' hyperthyroidism and ophthalmopathy. TCR beta CDR3 sequences were amplified from RNA transcripts. With the HTBI primer set, the TCR CDR3 went through a first round of RT-PCR. From the multiplex PCR reads, TCRdb called clonotypes with MiXCR, one entry per CDR3 protein. Altogether about 550,000 distinct CDR3 sequences are present, 20% being singletons, with the ten largest covering about 30%. Sequencing was carried out using blood. Receptors originate from a man between 18 and 35 years old with Graves' hyperthyroidism.

The sample holds many counts of this clonotype. For the CDR3, the DNA is TGTGCCAGCAGTTACAGGAAGAACACCGGGGAGCTGTTTTTT. Amino acid sequence: CASSYRKNTGELFF. The chain has TRBV6-2 or TRBV6-3 and TRBJ2-2; D remains ambiguous. The CDR3 is 14 amino acids. Trimming removed 2 bases at V and 1 base at J, with 5 bases between. CDR1 and CDR2 (germline): MNHEY, SVGEGT.

The V and J genes are TRBV20-1 and TRBJ2-7; 12 nucleotides line up with TRBD1. V gave up 5 bases and J gave up 5 bases; unmatched junction bases: 4. CDR1 and CDR2 from the germline V gene are DFQATT and SNEGSKA (reference sequence). The length of the CDR3 is 13 residues. Here the CDR3 reads CSAWDRGLNEQYF. The CDR3 nucleotides are TGCAGTGCTTGGGACAGGGGGCTCAACGAGCAGTACTTC.

In this sample, this clonotype turned up many times. The chain has TRBV18 and TRBJ2-7; 11 positions match TRBD1. The junction had 4 bases not matched to a gene; V was cut back by 6 bases and J by 3 bases. The CDR3 length is 14 residues. Germline V gives CDR1 KGHSH, CDR2 LQKENI. CDR3 sequence (DNA): TGTGCCAGCTCTGGGGACAGGGGGTTCTACGAGCAGTACTTC. This gives the protein CASSGDRGFYEQYF.

Many counts were recorded for this clonotype. One end of the junction varies from germline; a read error may be responsible. This chain uses TRBV25-1 with TRBJ2-7, with TRBD2 matching 7 bases. The CDR3 runs to 12 residues. Germline CDR1 is MGHDK and CDR2 is SYGVNS. CDR3 nucleotide sequence: TGTGCCAGCAGTGCCTCGGGGGGTCGGGAGCACTTC. Its translation is CASSASGGREHF.

This clonotype was detected ten times or more. V is TRBV12-3 or TRBV12-4 and J is TRBJ2-7; 8 bases are shared with TRBD1. This CDR3 contains 15 residues. V dropped 5 bases and J dropped 5; count of bases not matched to a gene: 11. Here the CDR3 reads CASSHTDRGVHEQYF. CDR3 sequence (DNA): TGTGCCAGCAGTCACACCGACAGGGGAGTCCACGAGCAGTACTTC.

The chain carries TRBV6-1 and TRBJ1-3; D unclear. This CDR3 contains 15 residues. The V end lost 2 bases, the J end lost 0 bases, and 8 bases lay between the germline ends. The germline CDR1 and CDR2 sequences are MNHNS and SASEGT. CDR3 sequence (DNA): TGTGCCAGCAGTGAAAGGACCGCCTCTGGAAACACCATATATTTT. It yields the protein CASSERTASGNTIYF.

This clonotype was seen ten or more times. This rearrangement joins TRBV19 to TRBJ1-5; the match to TRBD1 covers 8 bases. Germline assignment: CDR1 LNHDA and CDR2 SQIVND (reference sequence). The trim removed 6 bases at V and 2 bases at J, leaving 9 bases unmatched. The CDR3 loop spans 16 amino acids. The CDR3 sequence is CASSPQGARGNQPQHF. CDR3 DNA: TGTGCCAGTAGCCCCCAGGGGGCAAGGGGCAATCAGCCCCAGCATTTT.

This clonotype was picked up many times. The rearrangement links TRBV28 to TRBJ2-5, with D maybe TRBD2 (6 bases). Germline V CDR1 and CDR2: MDHEN, SYDVKM. The CDR3 length is 16 residues. Trimming shortened V by 5 bases and J by 5 bases, and 21 bases separated the two germline ends. CDR3 DNA: TGTGCCAGCAGTCACCCGGCGGGGAGGACCCCCGAGACCCAGTACTTC. This codes for CASSHPAGRTPETQYF.

The table lists this clonotype with many counts. The genes are TRBV27 and TRBJ2-5, with 10 positions matching TRBD2. Germline trimming cut 5 bases from V and 7 bases from J; bases unmatched to any gene: 4. The germline CDR1 and CDR2 sequences are MNHEY and SMNVEV (reference sequence). The CDR3 length is 13 residues. CDR3 nucleotide sequence: TGTGCCAGCAGTCCGGGACTAGCGTTGACCCAGTACTTC. Translated, it gives CASSPGLALTQYF.

In its sample, this clonotype was seen many times. The CDR3 sequence is CASSLLSRVSGNTIYF. CDR3 nucleotides: TGTGCCAGCAGTTTATTATCAAGAGTCTCTGGAAACACCATATATTTT. The rearrangement uses TRBV12-3 or TRBV12-4 and TRBJ1-3; D gene uncertain. CDR3 length equals 16 residues. The V end was cut by 2 bases, the J end by 0 bases, with 11 bases between.

V usage is TRBV12-3 or TRBV12-4 and J usage is TRBJ2-7, with 8 bases that match TRBD1. The CDR3 length is 15 residues. V gave up 6 bases and J gave up 3 bases; unmatched junction bases: 10. CDR3 region: CASSRTGNHFYEQYF. CDR3 DNA sequence: TGTGCCAGCAGCCGGACAGGGAATCACTTCTACGAGCAGTACTTC.

CDR3 amino acids: CASSLLAGGHYSYEQYV. CDR3 nucleotides: TGTGCCAGCAGCTTACTGGCGGGGGGACACTATTCCTACGAGCAGTACGTC. V usage is TRBV11-2 and J usage is TRBJ2-7; TRBD2 agrees at 8 bases. CDR3 size: 17 residues. V lost 2 bases and J lost 1; bases outside the gene matches: 10. CDR1 is SGHAT, CDR2 FQNNGV, per germline.

This clonotype has a count of ten or more. This rearrangement joins TRBV7-2 to TRBJ2-5; D is unresolved. The CDR3 covers 16 residues. Germline-derived CDR1 and CDR2 are SGHTA and FQGNSA. Trimming took off 1 base at V and 2 bases at J, with 14 bases between the two ends. The CDR3 spells CASSLEGTGPQETQYF. CDR3 nucleotide sequence: TGTGCCAGCAGCTTAGAAGGCACCGGGCCGCAAGAGACCCAGTACTTC.

There are many counts of this clonotype. V is TRBV29-1 and J is TRBJ2-7; D is unclear. The V gene's germline CDR1 is SQVTM and CDR2 ANQGSEA. V shed 4 bases and J shed 0 bases, with 10 bases lying between them. The CDR3 runs to 13 residues. CDR3 sequence reads: CSVVSGDSYEQYF. The CDR3 nucleotides read TGCAGCGTTGTGTCTGGGGACTCCTACGAGCAGTACTTC.

Many counts were recorded for this clonotype. The chain couples TRBV12-3 or TRBV12-4 to TRBJ1-2; D may be TRBD1 (5 bases). Trimming took 3 bases from V and 7 from J, leaving 12 bases between them. This CDR3 comprises 13 residues. CDR3 DNA sequence: TGTGCCAGCAGTTTTCAGGGTACGGCTGGCTACACCTTC. Translation: CASSFQGTAGYTF.

This clonotype was picked up many times. This CDR3 reads CASSLQGRVETQYF. The CDR3 DNA follows: TGTGCCAGCAGCCTCCAGGGAAGGGTTGAGACCCAGTACTTC. This chain joins TRBV6-1 and TRBJ2-5; D possibly corresponds to TRBD1 (5 bases). The CDR3 sequence is 14 residues long. Trimming cost V 6 bases and J 5 bases, with 16 bases left between them. CDR1 MNHNS and CDR2 SASEGT come from the germline V gene.

This clonotype was detected ten times or more. The chain recombines TRBV24-1 with TRBJ2-7; 7 bases fit TRBD1. This CDR3 has 13 residues. V shed 4 bases, J shed 7 bases, and the junction held 6 bases outside the gene matches. Germline V gene sequence: CDR1 KGHDR, CDR2 SFDVKD. CDR3 protein: CATSDQGQPEQYF. DNA for the CDR3: TGTGCCACCAGTGACCAGGGACAGCCTGAGCAGTACTTC.

This clonotype was observed at least ten times. V gene TRBV2 combines with J gene TRBJ1-2, with D hard to call. Germline lookup yields CDR1 SNHLY and CDR2 FYNNEI. Trimming stripped 0 bases from V and 8 bases from J, with 10 bases between. CDR3 size: 13 residues. CDR3 coding DNA: TGTGCCAGCAGTGAAGCCGGGCCCGAGGGCTACACCTTC. Residues: CASSEAGPEGYTF.

J is TRBJ1-5 and V is TRBV12-3 or TRBV12-4; TRBD1 is a possible D gene (6 bases). The V gene lost 1 base and the J gene lost 5 bases, with 12 bases spanning the gap. The CDR3 runs to 15 residues. The CDR3 loop reads CASSLGGQNHQPQHF. The CDR3 nucleotides are TGTGCCAGCAGTTTAGGGGGGCAGAACCATCAGCCCCAGCATTTT.

This clonotype was seen many times. A much larger clone lies a single base off, so this may be a read error. Since no conserved phenylalanine or tryptophan closes the CDR3, a read error is the likely cause. This chain joins TRBV12-3 or TRBV12-4 and TRBJ1-1; 7 nucleotides line up with TRBD1. Trimming cost V 6 bases and J 5 bases; bases outside gene matches: 9. The length of the CDR3 is 14 residues. CDR3 coding DNA: TGTGCCAGCAGCCCCGACAGGGTGGATACTGAAGCTTTCCTT. Translated: CASSPDRVDTEAFL.

This clonotype was detected a few times. For the CDR3, the DNA is TGTGCCAGCAGTGATGGGAGTGACTCCTACGAGCAGTACTTC. Its protein is CASSDGSDSYEQYF. This rearrangement joins TRBV6-1 to TRBJ2-7, with D possibly matching TRBD2 (5 bases). Trimming left V 3 bases short and J 0 bases short, with 9 bases between. Germline V gene sequence: CDR1 MNHNS, CDR2 SASEGT. This CDR3 comprises 14 residues.

This clonotype was counted a few times. The chain uses TRBV6-1 and TRBJ2-2, with D tentatively TRBD2 (5 bases). CDR3 length: 13 residues. CDR1 and CDR2 (germline): MNHNS, SASEGT. Trimming cost V 9 bases and J 0 bases, with 8 bases left between them. In nucleotides, the CDR3 is TGTGCCAGACGGGATCCGAACACCGGGGAGCTGTTTTTT. This translates into CARRDPNTGELFF.

This chain uses TRBV30 with TRBJ2-2; 10 bases match TRBD1. Trimming cost V 2 bases and J 4 bases; bases outside gene matches: 7. This CDR3 has 16 residues. Looked up from germline, CDR1 is GTSNPN and CDR2 is SVGIG (reference sequence). The CDR3 protein is CAWSRGTGASTGELFF. In DNA, the CDR3 is TGTGCCTGGAGTAGAGGGACAGGGGCCTCCACCGGGGAGCTGTTTTTT.

This clonotype was detected many times. The gene calls are TRBV25-1 and TRBJ1-1; perhaps TRBD1 as D (5 bases). Looked up from germline, CDR1 is MGHDK and CDR2 is SYGVNS. The V end lost 7 bases, the J end lost 2 bases, and 8 bases lay between the germline ends. The CDR3 totals 12 residues. CDR3 sequence reads: CASKDTNTEAFF. The DNA of the CDR3 is TGTGCCAGCAAGGACACAAACACTGAAGCTTTCTTT.

This clonotype appeared many times. This chain connects TRBV30 to TRBJ1-5; D not resolved. Germline assignment: CDR1 GTSNPN and CDR2 SVGIG (reference sequence). The CDR3 is made up of 15 amino acids. Trimming took off 2 bases at V and 4 bases at J, with 15 bases between the two ends. The CDR3 coding sequence is TGTGCCTGGAGTACCTCCCGGGGAGGTAATCAGCCCCAGCATTTT. This codes for CAWSTSRGGNQPQHF.